A selection of T cell receptor beta chains follows, all from one sample in a study of CD8 T cells in ankylosing spondylitis. TCRdb reprocessed the 5' RACE reads with MiXCR, giving one entry per CDR3 protein. The data show some 330,000 distinct CDR3 sequences, roughly 8% seen once. The specimen was blood, either unsorted or a sorted T cell fraction (not recorded which). All receptors come from a male donor with ankylosing spondylitis. Both conserved end residues are part of each CDR3. D genes are given only for firm matches. Size tells how often a clone was seen (once, few, many) or the class of an expanded clone, and some rows leave it out.

clone_size: few
d_call: .
j_call: TRBJ1-4
v_call: TRBV28
cdr3_nt: TGTGCCAGCAGCCCCGTAGGGGCCCGCTCTAATGAAAAACTGTTTTTT
cdr3_aa: CASSPVGARSNEKLFF

clone_size: .
d_call: TRBD1
j_call: TRBJ2-1
v_call: TRBV5-1
cdr3_nt: TGCGCCAGCAGCTGGTATCCGACAGGGAAGGTGTACAATGAGCAGTTCTTC
cdr3_aa: CASSWYPTGKVYNEQFF

clone_size: .
d_call: .
j_call: TRBJ2-6
v_call: TRBV6-2/TRBV6-3
cdr3_nt: TGTGCCAGCGTTTTAGACTCTGGGGCCAACGTCCTGACTTTC
cdr3_aa: CASVLDSGANVLTF

clone_size: many
d_call: TRBD2
j_call: TRBJ2-1
v_call: TRBV20-1
cdr3_nt: TGCAGTGCCCCCTCGACGGGAGGGCCCGATGAGCAGTTCTTC
cdr3_aa: CSAPSTGGPDEQFF

clone_size: many
d_call: .
j_call: TRBJ1-6
v_call: TRBV28
cdr3_nt: TGTGCTCTACGCGGGGGACCGAATTCACCCCTCCACTTT
cdr3_aa: CALRGGPNSPLHF

clone_size: few
d_call: .
j_call: TRBJ1-3
v_call: TRBV19
cdr3_nt: TGTGCCAGTACCGTGCTGCCCTCTGGAAACACCATATATTTT
cdr3_aa: CASTVLPSGNTIYF

clone_size: few
d_call: .
j_call: TRBJ2-1
v_call: TRBV27
cdr3_nt: TGTGCCAGCAGTTTACCAGGGGGGCTCTACAATGAGCAGTTCTTC
cdr3_aa: CASSLPGGLYNEQFF

clone_size: many
d_call: TRBD1
j_call: TRBJ1-2
v_call: TRBV6-5
cdr3_nt: TGTGCCAGCAGCTACGACAGGGGGGAAGGCTACACCTTC
cdr3_aa: CASSYDRGEGYTF

clone_size: .
d_call: .
j_call: TRBJ2-7
v_call: TRBV4-2
cdr3_nt: TGTGCCAGCAGCCAAGATCGGAACGAGCAGTACTTC
cdr3_aa: CASSQDRNEQYF

clone_size: .
d_call: .
j_call: TRBJ1-4
v_call: TRBV29-1
cdr3_nt: TGCAGCGTAGGCGCAACTAATGAAAAACTGTTTTTT
cdr3_aa: CSVGATNEKLFF

clone_size: .
d_call: .
j_call: TRBJ1-1
v_call: TRBV28
cdr3_nt: TGTGCCAGCAGTTTCAAGGAGGGGAGGGAGACTGAAGCTTTCTTT
cdr3_aa: CASSFKEGRETEAFF

clone_size: .
d_call: .
j_call: TRBJ1-4
v_call: TRBV4-2
cdr3_nt: TGTGCCAGCAGCCAAGCGATCGGACAGCCAACGGAAAAACTGTTTTTT
cdr3_aa: CASSQAIGQPTEKLFF

clone_size: many
d_call: .
j_call: TRBJ1-5
v_call: TRBV20-1
cdr3_nt: TGCAGTGCTAGAGATCGGGGTAGCAATCAGCCCCAGCATTTT
cdr3_aa: CSARDRGSNQPQHF

clone_size: many
d_call: TRBD1
j_call: TRBJ1-1
v_call: TRBV7-8
cdr3_nt: TGTGCCAGCAGAGCCGGGACAGAGAACACTGAAGCTTTCTTT
cdr3_aa: CASRAGTENTEAFF

clone_size: few
d_call: TRBD2
j_call: TRBJ2-3
v_call: TRBV4-3
cdr3_nt: TGCGCCAGCAGCCAAGAAGGGTTAGCGGGCTTCCCAGATACGCAGTATTTT
cdr3_aa: CASSQEGLAGFPDTQYF

clone_size: few
d_call: TRBD2
j_call: TRBJ2-1
v_call: TRBV20-1
cdr3_nt: TGCAGTGCTAGAGAACAAGCGGGAGGCACCTACAATGAGCAGTTCTTC
cdr3_aa: CSAREQAGGTYNEQFF

clone_size: .
d_call: .
j_call: TRBJ2-3
v_call: TRBV7-2
cdr3_nt: TGTGCCAGCAGCTTAGCGGGTCAGGGCTTAGATACGCAGTATTTT
cdr3_aa: CASSLAGQGLDTQYF

clone_size: few
d_call: TRBD2
j_call: TRBJ2-1
v_call: TRBV4-3
cdr3_nt: TGCGCCAGCAGCCAACTTAGCGGGGTAAGGAATGAGCAGTTCTTC
cdr3_aa: CASSQLSGVRNEQFF

clone_size: few
d_call: TRBD1
j_call: TRBJ2-5
v_call: TRBV28
cdr3_nt: TGTGCCAGCAGTTCCACAACACCGGGACAGGGGATCGGCGAGACCCAGTACTTC
cdr3_aa: CASSSTTPGQGIGETQYF

clone_size: few
d_call: .
j_call: TRBJ2-5
v_call: TRBV6-1
cdr3_nt: TGTGCCAGCAGTCCAATCCCTAGAGGGGAGACCCAGTACTTC
cdr3_aa: CASSPIPRGETQYF

clone_size: few
d_call: .
j_call: TRBJ2-2
v_call: TRBV19
cdr3_nt: TGTGCCAGTAGTAGGGGACCAAACACCGGGGAGCTGTTTTTT
cdr3_aa: CASSRGPNTGELFF

clone_size: few
d_call: TRBD2
j_call: TRBJ2-1
v_call: TRBV11-2
cdr3_nt: TGTGCCAGCAGCACTACCGGGACTAACTTCTACAATGAGCAGTTCTTC
cdr3_aa: CASSTTGTNFYNEQFF

clone_size: .
d_call: .
j_call: TRBJ2-5
v_call: TRBV4-2
cdr3_nt: TGTGCCAGCAGCCCCGCCCGGGGGACCCAAGAGACCCAGTACTTC
cdr3_aa: CASSPARGTQETQYF